This is a list of T cell receptor beta chains from one sample in a study of T cells in Graves' hyperthyroidism and ophthalmopathy. In TCRdb, the multiplex PCR reads were re-called with MiXCR into one record per CDR3 protein. Of tens of thousands of distinct CDR3 sequences listed, roughly 50% are singletons. The sequenced sample consisted of blood. These receptors were taken from a woman between 45 and 65 years old with Graves' hyperthyroidism that later progressed to Graves' ophthalmopathy. Both conserved end residues are part of each CDR3. The D gene is left open where the match is weak. Expanded clones are given a class, and other clones once, few, many or no size at all.

J gene: TRBJ2-1; clone size: many; D gene: .; V gene: TRBV20-1; CDR3 protein: CSAILQRTYNEQFF; CDR3 DNA: TGCAGTGCTATTCTTCAAAGGACCTACAATGAGCAGTTCTTC
J gene: TRBJ1-1; clone size: many; D gene: .; V gene: TRBV30; CDR3 protein: CAWSVLADSNTEAFF; CDR3 DNA: TGTGCCTGGAGTGTACTGGCGGACTCAAACACTGAAGCTTTCTTT
J gene: TRBJ1-5; clone size: .; D gene: .; V gene: TRBV5-8; CDR3 protein: CASSPRGLDYSTDVTQHF; CDR3 DNA: TGTGCCAGCAGCCCTCGGGGTTTGGACTACAGTACCGACGTCACCCAGCATTTT
J gene: TRBJ1-5; clone size: .; D gene: TRBD1; V gene: TRBV29-1; CDR3 protein: CSVEETGGQPQHF; CDR3 DNA: TGCAGCGTTGAAGAGACAGGGGGTCAGCCCCAGCATTTT
J gene: TRBJ2-1; clone size: medium-sized; D gene: .; V gene: TRBV7-2; CDR3 protein: CASSPTNEQFF; CDR3 DNA: TGTGCCAGCAGCCCTACAAATGAGCAGTTCTTC
J gene: TRBJ2-7; clone size: .; D gene: TRBD1; V gene: TRBV7-9; CDR3 protein: CASSIPARGNEQYF; CDR3 DNA: TGTGCCAGTAGTATCCCGGCCAGGGGGAACGAGCAGTACTTC
J gene: TRBJ1-1; clone size: .; D gene: .; V gene: TRBV29-1; CDR3 protein: CSVAGRMNTEAFF; CDR3 DNA: TGCAGCGTTGCAGGTAGAATGAACACTGAAGCTTTCTTT
J gene: TRBJ2-2; clone size: few; D gene: TRBD1; V gene: TRBV7-2; CDR3 protein: CASSSGGGANTGELFF; CDR3 DNA: TGTGCCAGCTCGTCAGGGGGCGGCGCGAACACCGGGGAGCTGTTTTTT
J gene: TRBJ2-7; clone size: medium-sized; D gene: TRBD2; V gene: TRBV10-2; CDR3 protein: CASSVVGGSYEQYF; CDR3 DNA: TGCGCCAGCAGTGTGGTGGGAGGGTCCTACGAGCAGTACTTC
J gene: TRBJ2-7; clone size: medium-sized; D gene: TRBD1; V gene: TRBV20-1; CDR3 protein: CSAGGQNYEQYF; CDR3 DNA: TGCAGTGCTGGGGGACAGAATTACGAGCAGTACTTC
J gene: TRBJ2-5; clone size: .; D gene: .; V gene: TRBV20-1; CDR3 protein: CSAREREIVVGETQYF; CDR3 DNA: TGCAGTGCTAGAGAAAGGGAGATAGTGGTAGGAGAGACCCAGTACTTC
J gene: TRBJ2-2; clone size: many; D gene: TRBD1; V gene: TRBV5-1; CDR3 protein: CASSLGQGANTGELFF; CDR3 DNA: TGCGCCAGCAGCTTGGGACAGGGGGCCAACACCGGGGAGCTGTTTTTT
J gene: TRBJ2-1; clone size: .; D gene: .; V gene: TRBV5-6; CDR3 protein: CASSLVGGMYNEQFF; CDR3 DNA: TGTGCCAGCAGCTTGGTAGGGGGGATGTACAATGAGCAGTTCTTC
J gene: TRBJ2-2; clone size: once; D gene: .; V gene: TRBV2; CDR3 protein: CASGRLTGELFF; CDR3 DNA: TGTGCCAGCGGGAGGCTAACCGGGGAGCTGTTTTTT
J gene: TRBJ2-3; clone size: .; D gene: TRBD2; V gene: TRBV7-2; CDR3 protein: CASSLGGGGAGVLDTQYF; CDR3 DNA: TGTGCCAGCAGCTTAGGAGGGGGTGGAGCGGGGGTCTTAGATACGCAGTATTTT
J gene: TRBJ1-6; clone size: .; D gene: .; V gene: TRBV3-1; CDR3 protein: CASSQGRGSPLHF; CDR3 DNA: TGTGCCAGCAGCCAAGGAAGAGGTTCACCCCTCCACTTT
J gene: TRBJ2-5; clone size: medium-sized; D gene: .; V gene: TRBV10-1; CDR3 protein: CASSSTVRPGETQYF; CDR3 DNA: TGCGCCAGCAGCTCGACCGTAAGGCCGGGGGAGACCCAGTACTTC
J gene: TRBJ1-1; clone size: many; D gene: .; V gene: TRBV7-2; CDR3 protein: CASSFEIQGNPNTEAFF; CDR3 DNA: TGTGCCAGCAGCTTTGAGATCCAGGGGAATCCGAACACTGAAGCTTTCTTT